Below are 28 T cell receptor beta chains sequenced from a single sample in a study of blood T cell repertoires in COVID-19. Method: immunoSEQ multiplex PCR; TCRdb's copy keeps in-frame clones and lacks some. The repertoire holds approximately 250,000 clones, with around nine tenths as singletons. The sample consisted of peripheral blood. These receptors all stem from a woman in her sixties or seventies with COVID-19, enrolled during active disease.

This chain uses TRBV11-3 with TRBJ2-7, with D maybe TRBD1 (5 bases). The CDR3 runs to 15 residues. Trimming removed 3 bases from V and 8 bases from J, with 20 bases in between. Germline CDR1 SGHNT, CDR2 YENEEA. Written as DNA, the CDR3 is TGTGCCAGCAGCTTGTGGCAGGGTTTTCCCCCCCAGCAGTACTTC. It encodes CASSLWQGFPPQQYF.

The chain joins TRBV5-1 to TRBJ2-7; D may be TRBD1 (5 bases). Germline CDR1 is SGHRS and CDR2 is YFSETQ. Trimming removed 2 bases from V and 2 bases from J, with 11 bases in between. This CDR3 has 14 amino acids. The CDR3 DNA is TGCGCCAGCAGCTTCAACAGGCCAACCTACGAGCAGTACTTC. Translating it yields CASSFNRPTYEQYF.

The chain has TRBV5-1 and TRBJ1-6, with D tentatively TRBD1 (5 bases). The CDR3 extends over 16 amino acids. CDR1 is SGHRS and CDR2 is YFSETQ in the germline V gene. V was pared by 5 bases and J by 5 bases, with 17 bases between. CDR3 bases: TGCGCCAGCAGTCGATTTCCCCAGGGTAATAATTCACCCCTCCACTTT. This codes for CASSRFPQGNNSPLHF.

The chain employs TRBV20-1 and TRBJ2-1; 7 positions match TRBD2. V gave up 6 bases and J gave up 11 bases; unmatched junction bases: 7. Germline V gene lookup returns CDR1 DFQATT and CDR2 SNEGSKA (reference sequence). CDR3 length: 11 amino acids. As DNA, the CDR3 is TGCAGTGCCACCACGGGACTACAGCAGTTCTTC. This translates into CSATTGLQQFF.

CDR3 amino acids: CASSLANGPSGLSYGYTF. The CDR3 DNA reads as TGTGCCAGCAGCTTAGCCAACGGCCCATCAGGGCTAAGCTATGGCTACACCTTC. V is TRBV7-9 and J is TRBJ1-2; perhaps TRBD1 as D (5 bases). V lost 0 bases, J lost 4 bases, and 21 bases lay in between. CDR1 SEHNR and CDR2 FQNEAQ come from the germline V gene (reference sequence). The CDR3 is 18 residues long.

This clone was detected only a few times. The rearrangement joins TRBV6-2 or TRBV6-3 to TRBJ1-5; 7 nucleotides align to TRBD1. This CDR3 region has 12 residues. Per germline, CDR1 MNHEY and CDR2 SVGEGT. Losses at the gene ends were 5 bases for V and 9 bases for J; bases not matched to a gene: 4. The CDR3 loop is CASSDRARPQHF. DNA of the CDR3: TGTGCCAGCAGTGACAGGGCTAGGCCCCAGCATTTT.

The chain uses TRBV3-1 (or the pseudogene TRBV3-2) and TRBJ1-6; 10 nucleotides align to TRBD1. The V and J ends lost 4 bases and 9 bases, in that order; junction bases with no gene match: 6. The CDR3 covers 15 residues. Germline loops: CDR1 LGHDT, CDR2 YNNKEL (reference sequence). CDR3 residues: CASSPWTGGSSPLHF. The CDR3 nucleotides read TGTGCCAGCAGCCCCTGGACAGGGGGGAGTTCACCCCTCCACTTT.

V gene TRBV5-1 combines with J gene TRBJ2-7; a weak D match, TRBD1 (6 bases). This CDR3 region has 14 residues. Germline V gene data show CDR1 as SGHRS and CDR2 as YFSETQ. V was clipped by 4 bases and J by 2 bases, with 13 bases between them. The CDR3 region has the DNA TGCGCCAGCAGCCCGGACTCAGGGGCCTACGAGCAGTACTTC. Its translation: CASSPDSGAYEQYF. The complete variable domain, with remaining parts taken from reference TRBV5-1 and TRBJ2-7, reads KAGVTQTPRYLIKTRGQQVTLSCSPISGHRSVSWYQQTPGQGLQFLFEYFSETQRNKGNFPGRFSGRQFSNSRSEMNVSTLELGDSALYLCASSPDSGAYEQYFGPGTRLTVT.

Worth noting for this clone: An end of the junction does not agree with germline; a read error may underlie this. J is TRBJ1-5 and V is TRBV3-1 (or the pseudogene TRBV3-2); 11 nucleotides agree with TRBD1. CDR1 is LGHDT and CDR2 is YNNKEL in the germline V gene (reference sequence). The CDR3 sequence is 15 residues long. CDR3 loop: CASSHRTGGSQPQHF. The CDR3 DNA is TGCGCCAGCAGCCACCGGACAGGGGGCTCTCAGCCCCAGCATTTT.

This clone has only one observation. Written as DNA, the CDR3 is TGTGCCAGCACCAGGGACAGGGGAACGACTGAAGCTTTCTTT. Translation gives CASTRDRGTTEAFF. V usage is TRBV27 and J usage is TRBJ1-1; 10 bases match TRBD1. V was pared by 7 bases and J by 5 bases, with 7 bases of the junction left unmatched. The CDR3 length is 14 residues. Per the germline V gene, CDR1 is MNHEY and CDR2 is SMNVEV (reference sequence).

CDR3 region: CASSSSGQGAIETQYF. As DNA, the CDR3 is TGTGCCAGCAGCTCCTCGGGACAGGGGGCGATTGAGACCCAGTACTTC. The V gene is TRBV9, the J gene TRBJ2-5; 12 nucleotides agree with TRBD1. Germline V gives CDR1 SGDLS, CDR2 YYNGEE. V lost 4 bases, J lost 5 bases, and 9 bases stayed unmatched. This CDR3 spans 16 amino acids.

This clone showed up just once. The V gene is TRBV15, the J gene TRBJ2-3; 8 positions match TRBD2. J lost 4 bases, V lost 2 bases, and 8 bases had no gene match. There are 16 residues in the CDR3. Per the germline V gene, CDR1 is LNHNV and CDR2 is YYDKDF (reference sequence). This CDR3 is CATSRHQSGSADTQYF. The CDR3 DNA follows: TGTGCCACCAGCAGACACCAGAGCGGGAGTGCAGATACGCAGTATTTT.

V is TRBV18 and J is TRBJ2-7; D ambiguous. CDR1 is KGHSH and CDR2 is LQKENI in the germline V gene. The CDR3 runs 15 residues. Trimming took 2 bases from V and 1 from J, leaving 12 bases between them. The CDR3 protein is CASSPAVASSYEQYF. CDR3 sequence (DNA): TGTGCCAGCTCACCAGCAGTAGCCTCATCCTACGAGCAGTACTTC.

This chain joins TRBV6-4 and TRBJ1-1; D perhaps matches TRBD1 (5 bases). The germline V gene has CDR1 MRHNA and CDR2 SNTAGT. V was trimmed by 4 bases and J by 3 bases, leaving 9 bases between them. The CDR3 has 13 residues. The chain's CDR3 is CASSAEGHTEAFF. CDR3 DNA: TGTGCCAGCAGTGCGGAGGGGCACACTGAAGCTTTCTTT.

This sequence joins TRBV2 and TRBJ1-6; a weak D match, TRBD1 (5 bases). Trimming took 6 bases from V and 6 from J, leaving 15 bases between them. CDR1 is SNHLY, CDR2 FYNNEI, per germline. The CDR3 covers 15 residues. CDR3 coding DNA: TGTGCCAGCAGGTCCCGGGACTCAAGTAATTCACCCCTCCACTTT. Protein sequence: CASRSRDSSNSPLHF.

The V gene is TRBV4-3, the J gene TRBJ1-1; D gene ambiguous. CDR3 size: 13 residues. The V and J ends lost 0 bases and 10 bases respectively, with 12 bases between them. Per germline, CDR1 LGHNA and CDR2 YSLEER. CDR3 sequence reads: CASSQDRGSGAFF. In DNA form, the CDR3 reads TGCGCCAGCAGCCAAGATCGGGGATCTGGAGCTTTCTTT.

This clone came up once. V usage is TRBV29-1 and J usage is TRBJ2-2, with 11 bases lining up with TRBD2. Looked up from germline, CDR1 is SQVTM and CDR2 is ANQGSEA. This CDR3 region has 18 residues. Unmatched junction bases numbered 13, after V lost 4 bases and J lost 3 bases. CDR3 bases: TGCAGCGTTGGCGGTGGGGTAGCGGGAGGGTCGTACACCGGGGAGCTGTTTTTT. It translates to CSVGGGVAGGSYTGELFF.

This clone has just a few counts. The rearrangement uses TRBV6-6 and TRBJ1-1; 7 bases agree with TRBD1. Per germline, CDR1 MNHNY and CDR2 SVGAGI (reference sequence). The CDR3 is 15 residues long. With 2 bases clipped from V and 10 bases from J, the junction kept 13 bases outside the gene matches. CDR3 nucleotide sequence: TGTGCCAGCAGTTACCGGGGAACAGGGGAAGGGAGAGCTTTCTTT. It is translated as CASSYRGTGEGRAFF.

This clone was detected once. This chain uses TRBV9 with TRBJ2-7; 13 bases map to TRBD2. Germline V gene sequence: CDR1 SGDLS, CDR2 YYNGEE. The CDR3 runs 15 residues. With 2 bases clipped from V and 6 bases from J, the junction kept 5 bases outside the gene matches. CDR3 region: CASSVTSGRAGEQYF. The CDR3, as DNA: TGTGCCAGCAGCGTTACTAGCGGGAGGGCGGGCGAGCAGTACTTC.

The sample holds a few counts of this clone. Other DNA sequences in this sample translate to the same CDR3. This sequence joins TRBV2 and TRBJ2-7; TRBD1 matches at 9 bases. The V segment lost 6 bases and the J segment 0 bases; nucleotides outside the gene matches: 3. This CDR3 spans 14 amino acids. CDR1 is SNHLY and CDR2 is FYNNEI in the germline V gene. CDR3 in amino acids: CASRSQGASYEQYF. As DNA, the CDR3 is TGTGCCAGCAGATCACAGGGGGCCTCCTACGAGCAGTACTTC.

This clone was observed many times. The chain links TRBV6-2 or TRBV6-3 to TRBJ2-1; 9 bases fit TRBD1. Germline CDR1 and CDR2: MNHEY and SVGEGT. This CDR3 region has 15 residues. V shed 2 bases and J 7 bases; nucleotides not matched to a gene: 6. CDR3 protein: CASSYVTGGDNEQFF. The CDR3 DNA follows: TGTGCCAGCAGTTACGTGACAGGGGGTGATAATGAGCAGTTCTTC.

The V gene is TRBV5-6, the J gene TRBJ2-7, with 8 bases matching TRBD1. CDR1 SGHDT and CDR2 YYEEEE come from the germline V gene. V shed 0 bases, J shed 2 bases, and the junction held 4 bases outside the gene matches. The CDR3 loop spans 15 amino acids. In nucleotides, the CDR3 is TGTGCCAGCAGCTTGGGAGCAGGGGGCCCCTACGAGCAGTACTTC. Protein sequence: CASSLGAGGPYEQYF.

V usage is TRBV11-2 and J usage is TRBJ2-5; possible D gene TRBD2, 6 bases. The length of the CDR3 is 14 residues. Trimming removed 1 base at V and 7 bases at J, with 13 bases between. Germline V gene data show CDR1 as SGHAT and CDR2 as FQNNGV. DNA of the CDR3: TGTGCCAGCAGCTTAGGGAGGGCCAGTTGGACCCAGTACTTC. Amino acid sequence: CASSLGRASWTQYF.

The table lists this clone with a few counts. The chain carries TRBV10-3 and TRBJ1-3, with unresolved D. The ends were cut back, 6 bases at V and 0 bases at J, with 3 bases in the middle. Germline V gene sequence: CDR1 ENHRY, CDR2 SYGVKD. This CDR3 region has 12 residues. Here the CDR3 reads CAISGSGNTIYF. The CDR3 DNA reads TGTGCCATCAGCGGCTCTGGAAACACCATATATTTT.

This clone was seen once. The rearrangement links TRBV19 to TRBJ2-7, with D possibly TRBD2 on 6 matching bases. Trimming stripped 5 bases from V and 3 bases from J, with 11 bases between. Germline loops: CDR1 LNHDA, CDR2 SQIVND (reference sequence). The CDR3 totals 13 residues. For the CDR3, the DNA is TGTGCCAGTAGTCTCCGTAGCGGCTACGAGCAGTACTTC. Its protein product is CASSLRSGYEQYF.

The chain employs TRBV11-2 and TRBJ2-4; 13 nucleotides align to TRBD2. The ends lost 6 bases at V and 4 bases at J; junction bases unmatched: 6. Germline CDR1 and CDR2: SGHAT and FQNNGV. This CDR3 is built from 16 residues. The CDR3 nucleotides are TGTGCCAGCAGTCCGTTGACTAGCGGGAGGAAAAACATTCAGTACTTC. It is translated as CASSPLTSGRKNIQYF.

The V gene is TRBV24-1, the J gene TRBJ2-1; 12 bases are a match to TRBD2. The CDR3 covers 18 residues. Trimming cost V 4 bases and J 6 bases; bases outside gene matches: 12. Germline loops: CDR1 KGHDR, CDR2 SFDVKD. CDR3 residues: CATSDPGLAGTLGNEQFF. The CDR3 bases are TGTGCCACCAGTGACCCAGGACTAGCGGGAACCCTGGGCAATGAGCAGTTCTTC.

The CDR3 sequence: CSVGQIGVAGGYNEQFF. The DNA of the CDR3 is TGCAGCGTTGGCCAGATCGGGGTAGCGGGGGGATACAATGAGCAGTTCTTC. The rearrangement joins TRBV29-1 to TRBJ2-1; 10 nucleotides match TRBD2. Germline V gene data show CDR1 as SQVTM and CDR2 as ANQGSEA. The CDR3 covers 17 residues. After removal of 4 bases from V and 4 bases from J, the junction contained 13 bases not matched to a gene.